In its sample, the clone carrying this T cell receptor beta chain was seen many times. The data were taken from a study of T cells in Graves' hyperthyroidism and ophthalmopathy. Amplification targeted TCR beta CDR3 regions from RNA transcripts. In the first-round RT-PCR of the TCR CDR3, the HTBI primer set was used. One entry per CDR3 protein, called by TCRdb with MiXCR from the multiplex PCR reads. This table holds approximately 410,000 distinct CDR3 sequences, approximately 13% found once. Germline V lookup: CDR1 SGHTA, CDR2 FQGNSA. Germline trimming cut 5 bases from V and 5 bases from J; bases unmatched to any gene: 5. The CDR3 extends over 13 amino acids.

The chain links TRBV7-2 to TRBJ1-2, with TRBD1 matching over 7 bases. The sequencing sample was made of blood. The sequence was obtained from a woman younger than 35 with Graves' hyperthyroidism. The CDR3 spells CASSIGTEYGYTF. The CDR3 DNA sequence: TGTGCCAGCAGCATTGGGACAGAATATGGCTACACCTTC.